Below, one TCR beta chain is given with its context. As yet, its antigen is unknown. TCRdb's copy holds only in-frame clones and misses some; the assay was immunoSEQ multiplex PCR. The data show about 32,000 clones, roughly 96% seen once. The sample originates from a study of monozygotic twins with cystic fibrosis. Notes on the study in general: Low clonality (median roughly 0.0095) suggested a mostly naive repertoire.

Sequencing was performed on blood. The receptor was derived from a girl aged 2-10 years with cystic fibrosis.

For the CDR3, the DNA is TGCAGCGTTCAGGGAAACAACTATGGCTACACCTTC. Residues: CSVQGNNYGYTF. J is TRBJ1-2 and V is TRBV29-1; TRBD1 might be the D (5 bases). V shed 5 bases and J shed 2 bases, with 9 bases lying between them. The CDR3 is made up of 12 amino acids. The germline V gene encodes CDR1 SQVTM and CDR2 ANQGSEA.